The 29 T cell receptor beta chains listed next were all sequenced from one sample in a study of cytomegalovirus exposure and HLA in healthy donors (dated by TCRdb to about 2017). The receptor library was made with the immunoSEQ multiplex PCR assay. The multiplex PCR relied on a mix of 60 forward primers for TCR Vbeta segments and 13 reverse primers for TCR Jbeta segments. TCRdb stores this immuneACCESS table with in-frame sequences only. Part of the clones is absent; in the studies checked, under half of the shortfall reflects unresolved V genes, and no reason is known for the rest. For this sample there are around 91,000 clones; 64% appear just once. More than 2.5% of the sample belongs to the ten largest clones. The specimen sequenced was PBMCs. These receptors were obtained from a man in his fifties or sixties in good health and CMV-seronegative.

V usage is TRBV10-3 and J usage is TRBJ1-3; 7 positions match TRBD1. The CDR3 consists of 17 residues. V dropped 6 bases and J dropped 0; count of bases not matched to a gene: 11. CDR1 ENHRY and CDR2 SYGVKD come from the germline V gene. CDR3 DNA sequence: TGTGCCATCAGCCAGATCTGGACAGGCGTCTCTGGAAACACCATATATTTT. It is translated as CAISQIWTGVSGNTIYF.

The chain joins TRBV7-2 to TRBJ2-3; D might be TRBD2 (6 bases). From germline, CDR1 is SGHTA and CDR2 FQGNSA. The length of the CDR3 is 14 residues. Deletions cut 5 bases from V and 1 base from J, with 10 bases between. CDR3 nucleotide sequence: TGTGCCAGCAGCCCATGGGAGGGCACAGATACGCAGTATTTT. It is translated as CASSPWEGTDTQYF.

This clone was detected only a few times. The chain couples TRBV28 to TRBJ1-5; D is unclear. The CDR3 is 15 residues long. Looked up from germline, CDR1 is MDHEN and CDR2 is SYDVKM. With 3 bases removed from V and 2 bases from J, the gap between germline ends came to 11 bases. CDR3 nucleotides: TGTGCCAGCAGTTTTTTGGCGGCGGGCAATCAGCCCCAGCATTTT. Protein: CASSFLAAGNQPQHF.

This clone was detected once. The V gene is TRBV7-3, the J gene TRBJ2-1; 9 bases agree with TRBD2. Germline V gene data show CDR1 as SGHTA and CDR2 as FQGTGA. V trimming: 6 bases; J trimming: 4 bases; junction bases outside the gene matches: 10. The CDR3 length is 16 residues. CDR3 region: CASRVLGGRVYNEQFF. The DNA for the CDR3 is TGTGCCAGCAGGGTCCTTGGCGGGAGGGTATACAATGAGCAGTTCTTC.

The CDR3, as DNA: TGTGCCAGCAGTGAATTTCATGGCAGACTGAACACCGGGGAGCTGTTTTTT. This encodes CASSEFHGRLNTGELFF. This chain uses TRBV25-1 with TRBJ2-2; D remains unclear. Trimming stripped 1 base from V and 1 base from J, with 13 bases between. Germline V CDR1 and CDR2: MGHDK, SYGVNS. The CDR3 spans 17 residues. Full variable domain (missing parts from reference TRBV25-1 and TRBJ2-2): EADIYQTPRYLVIGTGKKITLECSQTMGHDKMYWYQQDPGMELHLIHYSYGVNSTEKGDLSSESTVSRIRTEHFPLTLESARPSHTSQYLCASSEFHGRLNTGELFFGEGSRLTVL.

This chain uses TRBV5-1 with TRBJ2-3, with a possible D match to TRBD2 (6 bases). The CDR3 length is 20 residues. Germline CDR1 SGHRS, CDR2 YFSETQ. Trimming pared 4 bases from V and 3 bases from J, leaving 30 bases between. CDR3 DNA sequence: TGCGCCAGCAGCAGCTCGGGGAGCCACGCGGCGGGGTTTTCTACAGATACGCAGTATTTT. Residues: CASSSSGSHAAGFSTDTQYF.

This clone was found a few times. The V and J genes are TRBV28 and TRBJ2-7, with 8 bases fitting TRBD2. Per germline, CDR1 MDHEN and CDR2 SYDVKM. The CDR3 sequence is 15 residues long. The V gene end was trimmed by 6 bases and the J gene end by 7 bases; junction bases not matched to a gene: 14. In nucleotides, the CDR3 is TGTGCCAGCAGACCACTAGCGGAGCTACGATTAGAGCAGTACTTC. Translating it yields CASRPLAELRLEQYF.

This clone was counted only a few times. The V call is TRBV5-1, the J call TRBJ2-5; 12 bases fit TRBD2. Germline V gives CDR1 SGHRS, CDR2 YFSETQ. The CDR3 contains 17 residues. Losses at the gene ends were 0 bases for V and 5 bases for J; bases not matched to a gene: 8. The CDR3 loop reads CASSLGLAGGLEETQYF. CDR3 DNA sequence: TGCGCCAGCAGCTTGGGGCTAGCGGGGGGGCTGGAGGAGACCCAGTACTTC. Supplemented by reference TRBV5-1 and TRBJ2-5, the full variable domain reads KAGVTQTPRYLIKTRGQQVTLSCSPISGHRSVSWYQQTPGQGLQFLFEYFSETQRNKGNFPGRFSGRQFSNSRSEMNVSTLELGDSALYLCASSLGLAGGLEETQYFGPGTRLLVL.

The V call is TRBV5-3, the J call TRBJ2-5; 7 bases align to TRBD2. TRBV5-3 is classed as an ORF, of uncertain function. The CDR3 totals 14 residues. V dropped 0 bases and J dropped 2; count of bases not matched to a gene: 1. The CDR3 here is CARSLEGGQETQYF. CDR3 nucleotide sequence: TGTGCCAGAAGCTTGGAGGGAGGGCAAGAGACCCAGTACTTC.

There are a few counts of this clone. The V call is TRBV10-3, the J call TRBJ2-1; D is unclear. CDR1 and CDR2 from the germline V gene are ENHRY and SYGVKD. This CDR3 is 16 amino acids long. V lost 4 bases and J 7 bases, leaving 20 bases between the germline ends. CDR3 protein: CAISAGRATRLNEQFF. The CDR3 DNA follows: TGTGCCATCAGTGCAGGTAGAGCAACAAGGCTGAATGAGCAGTTCTTC.

This chain connects TRBV5-1 to TRBJ2-3; 10 bases agree with TRBD2. Germline CDR1 SGHRS, CDR2 YFSETQ. The CDR3 has 15 amino acids. V shed 0 bases, J shed 5 bases, and the junction held 3 bases outside the gene matches. CDR3 residues: CASSLERGGGDTQYF. Here the CDR3 DNA reads TGCGCCAGCAGCTTGGAGCGGGGGGGCGGAGATACGCAGTATTTT.

The chain has TRBV11-1 and TRBJ2-2, with 10 bases aligning to TRBD1. The CDR3 sequence is 15 residues long. The J segment lost 2 bases and the V segment lost 7 bases, leaving 4 bases of the junction unmatched. The germline V gene has CDR1 SGHAT and CDR2 FQDESV (reference sequence). CDR3 bases: TGTGCCAGCACACGGACAGGGGGTAACACCGGGGAGCTGTTTTTT. This encodes CASTRTGGNTGELFF.

The chain combines TRBV7-2 with TRBJ2-7; 10 bases are a match to TRBD1. Germline V CDR1 and CDR2: SGHTA, FQGNSA. J gave up 6 bases and V 7 bases, and 12 bases lay outside the gene matches. This CDR3 has 15 residues. This chain's CDR3 is CASNPGQGTFGEQYF. The CDR3 DNA reads TGTGCCAGCAACCCGGGACAGGGGACTTTTGGCGAGCAGTACTTC.

This clone was picked up a small number of times. The chain employs TRBV27 and TRBJ1-2, with unresolved D. The CDR3 has 15 amino acids. The V gene's germline CDR1 is MNHEY and CDR2 SMNVEV (reference sequence). V was cut by 3 bases and J by 0 bases, with 11 bases left in between. In DNA form, the CDR3 reads TGTGCCAGCAGTTTCCATCTGAGAGCTAACTATGGCTACACCTTC. This gives the protein CASSFHLRANYGYTF.

V and J are TRBV19 and TRBJ2-3; D is unresolved. CDR1 and CDR2 (germline): LNHDA, SQIVND (reference sequence). The germline V and J ends were trimmed by 6 bases and 2 bases, with 12 bases remaining between them. This CDR3 is built from 14 residues. The CDR3 region is CASRSQINTDTQYF. The CDR3 nucleotides read TGTGCCAGTAGGTCCCAGATTAACACAGATACGCAGTATTTT.

The chain combines TRBV6-4 with TRBJ2-7, with TRBD1 identical over 9 bases. The CDR3 has 13 residues. Germline V gene sequence: CDR1 MRHNA, CDR2 SNTAGT. Trimming at V came to 0 bases and at J to 6 bases, leaving 0 bases not matched to a gene. CDR3 coding DNA: TGTGCCAGCAGTGACTCGGACAGGGGCGAGCAGTACTTC. Translation gives CASSDSDRGEQYF.

A few counts support this clone. V is TRBV15 and J is TRBJ2-2; 12 bases are a match to TRBD2. With 2 bases clipped from V and 6 bases from J, the junction kept 7 bases outside the gene matches. The CDR3 totals 17 residues. The V gene's germline CDR1 is LNHNV and CDR2 YYDKDF (reference sequence). This CDR3 reads CATSRQTLAGGSGELFF. The CDR3 coding sequence is TGTGCCACCAGCAGACAGACTCTAGCGGGAGGGTCCGGGGAGCTGTTTTTT. Full variable domain (outside the CDR3, taken from reference TRBV15 and TRBJ2-2): DAMVIQNPRYQVTQFGKPVTLSCSQTLNHNVMYWYQQKSSQAPKLLFHYYDKDFNNEADTPDNFQSRRPNTSFCFLDIRSPGLGDTAMYLCATSRQTLAGGSGELFFGEGSRLTVL.

The chain combines TRBV10-3 with TRBJ1-5, with D hard to call. With 3 bases removed from V and 0 bases from J, the gap between germline ends came to 9 bases. The CDR3 has 15 residues. Germline V gene sequence: CDR1 ENHRY, CDR2 SYGVKD. CDR3 residues: CAISDSGNSNQPQHF. The DNA for the CDR3 is TGTGCCATCAGTGATTCGGGTAATAGCAATCAGCCCCAGCATTTT.

The chain is built from TRBV6-5 and TRBJ1-4; D gene uncertain. This CDR3 contains 13 residues. Germline lookup yields CDR1 MNHEY and CDR2 SVGAGI. Trimming took off 6 bases at V and 0 bases at J, with 5 bases between the two ends. The CDR3 coding sequence is TGTGCCAGCAGGACTGCAACTAATGAAAAACTGTTTTTT. It is translated as CASRTATNEKLFF.

The chain couples TRBV2 to TRBJ1-5; 7 bases line up with TRBD1. CDR1 and CDR2 (germline): SNHLY, FYNNEI. Losses at the gene ends were 6 bases for V and 2 bases for J; bases not matched to a gene: 7. The CDR3 totals 15 residues. CDR3 DNA sequence: TGTGCCAGCAGCCGACAGGGTGTGGGCAATCAGCCCCAGCATTTT. Protein sequence: CASSRQGVGNQPQHF. The full variable domain, with the rest looked up from reference TRBV2 and TRBJ1-5, is EPEVTQTPSHQVTQMGQEVILRCVPISNHLYFYWYRQILGQKVEFLVSFYNNEISEKSEIFDDQFSVERPDGSNFTLKIRSTKLEDSAMYFCASSRQGVGNQPQHFGDGTRLSIL.

The chain couples TRBV13 to TRBJ2-7; 14 bases are a match to TRBD2. The CDR3 has 18 residues. Trimming at V came to 5 bases and at J to 6 bases, leaving 15 bases not matched to a gene. From germline, CDR1 is PRHDT and CDR2 FYEKMQ (reference sequence). The CDR3 protein is CASSRYSGTSGRMSEQYF. The CDR3 DNA reads as TGTGCCAGCAGCCGATATTCCGGGACTAGCGGGAGAATGAGCGAGCAGTACTTC. Full variable domain (outside the CDR3, taken from reference TRBV13 and TRBJ2-7): AAGVIQSPRHLIKEKRETATLKCYPIPRHDTVYWYQQGPGQDPQFLISFYEKMQSDKGSIPDRFSAQQFSDYHSELNMSSLELGDSALYFCASSRYSGTSGRMSEQYFGPGTRLTVT.

The V and J genes are TRBV20-1 and TRBJ1-2, with D unclear. CDR1 DFQATT and CDR2 SNEGSKA come from the germline V gene (reference sequence). Trimming took off 1 base at V and 5 bases at J, with 5 bases between the two ends. The CDR3 loop spans 11 amino acids. The CDR3 is CSARALYGYTF. The CDR3 DNA reads TGCAGTGCTAGAGCCCTTTATGGCTACACCTTC.

This clone was observed a handful of times. The chain uses TRBV19 and TRBJ2-2; 8 bases are a match to TRBD1. Per the germline V gene, CDR1 is LNHDA and CDR2 is SQIVND (reference sequence). The junction had 2 bases not matched to a gene; V was cut back by 5 bases and J by 6 bases. The CDR3 covers 13 residues. The CDR3 DNA reads TGTGCCAGTAGTGAACAGGGGGCCGGGGAGCTGTTTTTT. It is translated as CASSEQGAGELFF.

The rearrangement joins TRBV18 to TRBJ2-3, with D uncertain. The germline V gene has CDR1 KGHSH and CDR2 LQKENI. This CDR3 has 14 amino acids. The V gene lost 3 bases and the J gene lost 0 bases, with 7 bases spanning the gap. The CDR3 here is CASSPTSSTDTQYF. The CDR3 DNA sequence: TGTGCCAGCTCACCGACAAGTAGCACAGATACGCAGTATTTT.

V gene TRBV6-5 combines with J gene TRBJ2-7; weak D call: TRBD1 (6 bases). The V end was cut by 5 bases, the J end by 3 bases, with 14 bases between. This CDR3 is built from 14 residues. CDR1 and CDR2 from the germline V gene are MNHEY and SVGAGI. This CDR3 reads CASSDLGQNYEQYF. In nucleotides, the CDR3 is TGTGCCAGCAGTGACTTGGGACAAAACTACGAGCAGTACTTC.

Concerning this clone itself: This sample includes further DNA sequences coding for the same CDR3. V usage is TRBV14 and J usage is TRBJ2-3, with 8 positions matching TRBD2. Germline V gene sequence: CDR1 SGHDN, CDR2 FVKESK. Trimming at V came to 3 bases and at J to 3 bases, leaving 5 bases not matched to a gene. This CDR3 is 15 amino acids long. CDR3 sequence: CASSQFTSGTDTQYF. Here the CDR3 DNA reads TGTGCCAGCAGCCAGTTTACTAGCGGAACAGATACGCAGTATTTT.

The chain couples TRBV5-1 to TRBJ1-1; no definite D call. Trimming pared 2 bases from V and 1 base from J, leaving 9 bases between. The CDR3 extends over 14 amino acids. Germline V lookup: CDR1 SGHRS, CDR2 YFSETQ. The CDR3 region has the DNA TGCGCCAGCAGCTTTCCAGACTCGAACACTGAAGCTTTCTTT. This gives the protein CASSFPDSNTEAFF. The full variable domain, its missing parts supplied by reference TRBV5-1 and TRBJ1-1, is KAGVTQTPRYLIKTRGQQVTLSCSPISGHRSVSWYQQTPGQGLQFLFEYFSETQRNKGNFPGRFSGRQFSNSRSEMNVSTLELGDSALYLCASSFPDSNTEAFFGQGTRLTVV.

The chain links TRBV4-1 to TRBJ2-5; D is perhaps TRBD1 (5 bases). The germline gives CDR1 MGHRA, CDR2 YSYEKL. V dropped 0 bases and J dropped 14 bases, with 19 bases sitting between them. The CDR3 loop spans 14 amino acids. CDR3 sequence reads: CASSQDKGLVPHYF. The CDR3 region has the DNA TGCGCCAGCAGCCAAGATAAGGGGTTGGTCCCACACTACTTC.

This chain links TRBV4-1 with TRBJ2-7; 7 bases align to TRBD2. Germline-derived CDR1 and CDR2 are MGHRA and YSYEKL. V trimming: 3 bases; J trimming: 5 bases; junction bases outside the gene matches: 4. The CDR3 consists of 13 residues. CDR3 residues: CASSQLGGNEQYF. Here the CDR3 DNA reads TGCGCCAGCAGCCAGTTGGGAGGGAACGAGCAGTACTTC.